The source of this T cell receptor beta chain is a study of cytomegalovirus exposure and HLA in healthy donors. Study as a whole: An earlier analysis identified more than 90 million unique TCR beta sequences in 170 million or so T cells. General observations from the study: A prior analysis recorded that most TCR beta V segments were productive about 87% or about 30% of the time. One cluster of highly shared sequence variants probably arose as a sequencing artifact. Cytomegalovirus-associated TCR beta chains were listed, numbering 164.

V gave up 1 base and J gave up 1 base; unmatched junction bases: 1. The V gene's germline CDR1 is SGHNT and CDR2 YYREEE (reference sequence). CDR3 size: 15 residues. 13 Jbeta primers and 60 Vbeta primers were used for the PCR. Profiled with immunoSEQ multiplex PCR; TCRdb holds only in-frame clones, not every one. The sample yields more than 85,000 clones, around 77% seen once. Turning to this clone: Its antigen is undetermined.

The sequence derives from a male donor in good health and CMV-seropositive. The chain combines TRBV5-4 with TRBJ2-7, with 11 bases aligning to TRBD2. The sequencing input was PBMCs. Written as DNA, the CDR3 is TGTGCCAGCAGCTTGCTAGCGGGAGGTTCCTACGAGCAGTACTTC. Amino acids: CASSLLAGGSYEQYF. Based on the CDR3 plus reference TRBV5-4 and TRBJ2-7, the full variable domain is ETGVTQSPTHLIKTRGQQVTLRCSSQSGHNTVSWYQQALGQGPQFIFQYYREEENGRGNFPPRFSGLQFPNYSSELNVNALELDDSALYLCASSLLAGGSYEQYFGPGTRLTVT.